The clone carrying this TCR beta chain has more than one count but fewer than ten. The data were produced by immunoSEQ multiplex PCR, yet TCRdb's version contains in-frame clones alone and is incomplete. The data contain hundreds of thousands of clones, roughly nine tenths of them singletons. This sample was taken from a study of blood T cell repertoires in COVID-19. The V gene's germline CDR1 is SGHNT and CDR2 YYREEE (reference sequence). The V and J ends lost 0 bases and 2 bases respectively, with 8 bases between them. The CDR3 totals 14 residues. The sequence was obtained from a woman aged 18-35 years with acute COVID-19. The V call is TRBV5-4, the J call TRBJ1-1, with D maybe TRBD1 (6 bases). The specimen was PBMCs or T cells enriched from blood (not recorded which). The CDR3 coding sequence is TGTGCCAGCAGCTTGGCCAGGGGCAACACTGAAGCTTTCTTT. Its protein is CASSLARGNTEAFF.